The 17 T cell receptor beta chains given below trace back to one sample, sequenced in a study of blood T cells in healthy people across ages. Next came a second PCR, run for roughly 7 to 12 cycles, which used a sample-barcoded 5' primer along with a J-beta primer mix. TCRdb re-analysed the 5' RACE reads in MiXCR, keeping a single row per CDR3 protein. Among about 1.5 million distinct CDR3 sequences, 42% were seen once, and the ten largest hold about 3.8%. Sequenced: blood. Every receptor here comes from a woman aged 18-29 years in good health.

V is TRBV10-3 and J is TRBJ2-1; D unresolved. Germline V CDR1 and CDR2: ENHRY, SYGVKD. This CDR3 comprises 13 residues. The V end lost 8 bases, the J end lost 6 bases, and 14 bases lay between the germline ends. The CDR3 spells CAIAGPLVNEQFF. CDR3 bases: TGTGCCATCGCAGGTCCATTGGTCAATGAGCAGTTCTTC.

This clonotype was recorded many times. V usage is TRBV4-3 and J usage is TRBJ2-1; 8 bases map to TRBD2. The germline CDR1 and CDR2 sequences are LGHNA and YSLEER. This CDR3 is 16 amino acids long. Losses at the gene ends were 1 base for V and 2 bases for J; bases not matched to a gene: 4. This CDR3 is CASSQGLAGTYNEQFF. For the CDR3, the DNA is TGCGCCAGCAGCCAAGGTCTAGCGGGCACCTACAATGAGCAGTTCTTC.

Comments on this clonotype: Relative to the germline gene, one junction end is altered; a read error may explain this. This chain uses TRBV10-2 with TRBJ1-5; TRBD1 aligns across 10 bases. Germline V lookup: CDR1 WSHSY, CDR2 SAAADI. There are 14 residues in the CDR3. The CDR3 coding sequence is TGCGCCAGCAGTGAAACCGGGACAGGGGAACCCCGGCATTTT. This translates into CASSETGTGEPRHF.

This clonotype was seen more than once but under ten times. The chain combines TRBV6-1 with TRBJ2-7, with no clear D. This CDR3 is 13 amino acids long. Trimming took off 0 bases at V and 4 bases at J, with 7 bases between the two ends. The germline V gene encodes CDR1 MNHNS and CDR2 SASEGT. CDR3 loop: CASSEAPEYEQYF. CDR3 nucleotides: TGTGCCAGCAGTGAAGCGCCTGAGTACGAGCAGTACTTC.

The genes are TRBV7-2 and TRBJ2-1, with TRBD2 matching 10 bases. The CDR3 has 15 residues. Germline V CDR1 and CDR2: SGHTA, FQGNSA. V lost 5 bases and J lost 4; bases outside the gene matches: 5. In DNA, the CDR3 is TGTGCCAGCAGCGAGAGCGGGAGGGTTTACAATGAGCAGTTCTTC. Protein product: CASSESGRVYNEQFF. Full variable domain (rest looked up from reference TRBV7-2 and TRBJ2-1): GAGVSQSPSNKVTEKGKDVELRCDPISGHTALYWYRQSLGQGLEFLIYFQGNSAPDKSGLPSDRFSAERTGGSVSTLTIQRTQQEDSAVYLCASSESGRVYNEQFFGPGTRLTVL.

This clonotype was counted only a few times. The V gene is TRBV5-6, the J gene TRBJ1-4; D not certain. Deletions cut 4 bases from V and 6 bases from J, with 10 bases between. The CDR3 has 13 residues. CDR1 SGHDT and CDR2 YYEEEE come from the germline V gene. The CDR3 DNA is TGTGCCAGCAGCAACGGGAGGGATGAAAAACTGTTTTTT. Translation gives CASSNGRDEKLFF.

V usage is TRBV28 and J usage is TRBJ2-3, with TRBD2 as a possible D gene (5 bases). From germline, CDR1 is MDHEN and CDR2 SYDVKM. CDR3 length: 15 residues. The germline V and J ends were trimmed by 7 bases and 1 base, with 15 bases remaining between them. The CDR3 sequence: CASIPSSGGTDTQYF. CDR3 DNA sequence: TGTGCCAGCATCCCTAGCAGCGGAGGCACAGATACGCAGTATTTT.

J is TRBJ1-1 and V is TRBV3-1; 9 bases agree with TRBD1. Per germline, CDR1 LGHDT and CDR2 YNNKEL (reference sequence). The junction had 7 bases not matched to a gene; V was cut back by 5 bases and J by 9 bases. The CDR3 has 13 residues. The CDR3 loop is CASSGTGGRKAFF. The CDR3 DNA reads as TGTGCCAGCAGCGGCACAGGGGGCAGGAAAGCTTTCTTT.

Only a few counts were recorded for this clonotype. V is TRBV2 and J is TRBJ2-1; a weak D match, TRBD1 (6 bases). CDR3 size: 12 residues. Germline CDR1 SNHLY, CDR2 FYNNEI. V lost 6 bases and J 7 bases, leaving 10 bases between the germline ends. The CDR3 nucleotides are TGTGCCAGCAGGGCAGGGGTAAATGAGCAGTTCTTC. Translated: CASRAGVNEQFF.

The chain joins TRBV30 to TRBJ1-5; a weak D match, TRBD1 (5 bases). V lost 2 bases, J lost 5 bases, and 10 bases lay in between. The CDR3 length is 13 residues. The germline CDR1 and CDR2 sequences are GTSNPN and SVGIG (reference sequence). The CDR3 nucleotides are TGTGCCTGGAGTCGCAGGGACGATCAGCCCCAGCATTTT. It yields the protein CAWSRRDDQPQHF. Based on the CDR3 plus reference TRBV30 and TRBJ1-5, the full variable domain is SQTIHQWPATLVQPVGSPLSLECTVEGTSNPNLYWYRQAAGRGLQLLFYSVGIGQISSEVPQNLSASRPQDRQFILSSKKLLLSDSGFYLCAWSRRDDQPQHFGDGTRLSIL.

CDR3 loop: CASSNPDRAYQETQYF. The CDR3 nucleotides are TGTGCCAGCAGCAACCCGGACAGGGCTTACCAAGAGACCCAGTACTTC. The chain combines TRBV21-1 with TRBJ2-5; the tabulated D call, TRBD1, remains unverified against the DNA. TRBV21-1 is reported as a pseudogene. The CDR3 consists of 16 residues.

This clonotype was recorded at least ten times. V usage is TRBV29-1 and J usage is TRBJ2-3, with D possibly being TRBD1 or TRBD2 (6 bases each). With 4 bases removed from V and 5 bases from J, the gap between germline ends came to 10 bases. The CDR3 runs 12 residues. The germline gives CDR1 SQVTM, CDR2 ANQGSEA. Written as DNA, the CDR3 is TGCAGCGTTGCCAAGGGGGGAGATACGCAGTATTTT. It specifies CSVAKGGDTQYF.

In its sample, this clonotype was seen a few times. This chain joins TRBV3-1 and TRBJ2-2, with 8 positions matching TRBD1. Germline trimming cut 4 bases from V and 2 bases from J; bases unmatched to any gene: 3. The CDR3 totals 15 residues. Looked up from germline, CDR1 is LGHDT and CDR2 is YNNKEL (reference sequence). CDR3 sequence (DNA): TGTGCCAGCAGCCCGGGACAGGTCAACACCGGGGAGCTGTTTTTT. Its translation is CASSPGQVNTGELFF. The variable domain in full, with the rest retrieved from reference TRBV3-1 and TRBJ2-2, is DTAVSQTPKYLVTQMGNDKSIKCEQNLGHDTMYWYKQDSKKFLKIMFSYNNKELIINETVPNRFSPKSPDKAHLNLHINSLELGDSAVYFCASSPGQVNTGELFFGEGSRLTVL.

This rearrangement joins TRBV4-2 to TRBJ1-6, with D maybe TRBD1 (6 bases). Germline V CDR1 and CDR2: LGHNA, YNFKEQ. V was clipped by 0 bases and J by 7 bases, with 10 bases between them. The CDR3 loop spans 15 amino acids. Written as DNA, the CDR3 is TGTGCCAGCAGCCAAGATACAGGGCCAAATTCACCCCTCCACTTT. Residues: CASSQDTGPNSPLHF.

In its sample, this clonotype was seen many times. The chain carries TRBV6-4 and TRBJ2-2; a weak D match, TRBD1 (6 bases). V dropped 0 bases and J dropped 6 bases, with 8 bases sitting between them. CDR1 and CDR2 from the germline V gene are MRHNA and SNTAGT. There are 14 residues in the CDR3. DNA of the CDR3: TGTGCCAGCAGTGACTCACCAGGGGCCGGGGAGCTGTTTTTT. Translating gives CASSDSPGAGELFF.

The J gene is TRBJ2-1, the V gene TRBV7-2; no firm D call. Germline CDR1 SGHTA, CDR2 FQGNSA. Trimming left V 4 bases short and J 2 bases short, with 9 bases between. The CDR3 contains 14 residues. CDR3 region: CASSSGFTYNEQFF. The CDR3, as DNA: TGTGCCAGCAGCTCCGGTTTTACCTACAATGAGCAGTTCTTC.

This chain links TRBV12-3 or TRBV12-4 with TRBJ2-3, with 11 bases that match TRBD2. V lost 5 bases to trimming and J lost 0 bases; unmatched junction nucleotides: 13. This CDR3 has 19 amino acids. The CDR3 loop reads CASSPGTSGGAPSTDTQYF. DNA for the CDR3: TGTGCCAGCAGTCCGGGAACTAGCGGGGGAGCCCCTAGCACAGATACGCAGTATTTT.